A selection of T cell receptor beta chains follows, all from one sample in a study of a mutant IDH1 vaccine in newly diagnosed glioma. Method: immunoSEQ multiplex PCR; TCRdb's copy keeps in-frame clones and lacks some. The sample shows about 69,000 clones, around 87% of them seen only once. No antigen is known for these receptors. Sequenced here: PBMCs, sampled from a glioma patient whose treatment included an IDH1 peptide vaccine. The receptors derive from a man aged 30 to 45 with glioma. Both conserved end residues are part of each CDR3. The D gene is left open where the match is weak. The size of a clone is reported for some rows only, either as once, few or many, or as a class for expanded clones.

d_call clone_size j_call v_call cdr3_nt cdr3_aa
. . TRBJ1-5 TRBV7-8 TGTGCCAGCAGCGTTGGGAACTACAATCAGCCCCAGCATTTT CASSVGNYNQPQHF
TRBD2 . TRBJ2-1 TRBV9 TGTGCCAGCAGCGTCCCACTAGCGGGGGGGCGAACAGAGCAGTTCTTC CASSVPLAGGRTEQFF
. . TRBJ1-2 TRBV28 TGTGCCAGCAGTTCCTCCCCCCTGGTGTCAAATGGCTACACCTTC CASSSSPLVSNGYTF
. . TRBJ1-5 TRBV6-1 TGTGCCAGCAGTTCTGGGCGGAGCAATCAGCCCCAGCATTTT CASSSGRSNQPQHF
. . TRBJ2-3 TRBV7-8 TGTGCCAGCAGCCTCCAGAACCGGGAGACCTCAGATACGCAGTATTTT CASSLQNRETSDTQYF
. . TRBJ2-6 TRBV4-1 TGCGCCAGCAGCCAAGATGTAAGGGGAGCCGGGGCCAACGTCCTGACTTTC CASSQDVRGAGANVLTF
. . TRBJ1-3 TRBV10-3 TGTGCCATCAGGCCCTTTGGTGGAAACACCATATATTTT CAIRPFGGNTIYF
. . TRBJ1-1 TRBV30 TGTGCCTGGAGTGTACAAGGGAATGAAGCTTTCTTT CAWSVQGNEAFF
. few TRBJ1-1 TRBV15 TGTGCCACCAGCAGAGAAAGGACCGACAGTAGTGAAGCTTTCTTT CATSRERTDSSEAFF
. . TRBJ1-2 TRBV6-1 TGTGCCAGCATCTTAAGGGGCGGCTACACCTTC CASILRGGYTF
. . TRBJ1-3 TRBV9 TGTGCCAGCAGCCGAGTCCCGGGGGCCGGAAACACCATATATTTT CASSRVPGAGNTIYF
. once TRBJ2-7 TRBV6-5 TGTGCCAGCAGTTACGGCCCAGGGGATAGCTCCTACGAGCAGTACTTC CASSYGPGDSSYEQYF
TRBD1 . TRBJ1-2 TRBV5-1 TGCGCCAGCAGCTTGGCTGCGGTTGGACAGGGTGCTGGCTACACCTTC CASSLAAVGQGAGYTF
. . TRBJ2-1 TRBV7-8 TGTGCCAGCAGCTTAGCTCTAGTGGGGGGCCGTTACTACAATGAGCAGTTCTTC CASSLALVGGRYYNEQFF
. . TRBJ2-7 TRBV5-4 TGTGCCAGCAGCTTGTTAGGACATCCTATATTC CASSLLGHPIF
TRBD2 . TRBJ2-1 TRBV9 TGTGCCAGCAGCGCTAGGACTAGCGGGGGCGATGAGCAGTTCTTC CASSARTSGGDEQFF
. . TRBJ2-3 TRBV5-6 TGTGCCAGCAGCTTGTGGACCAAGCCTAGCACAGATACGCAGTATTTT CASSLWTKPSTDTQYF
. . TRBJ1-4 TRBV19 TGTGCCAGTAGTATAGCCGGGACTGCCACTAATGAAAAACTGTTTTTT CASSIAGTATNEKLFF
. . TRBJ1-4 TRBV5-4 TGTGCCAGCAGCGTCCAGGGGCAGGGTAATGAAAAACTGTTTTTT CASSVQGQGNEKLFF
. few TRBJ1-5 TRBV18 TGTGCCAGCTCACCGTCTGATAATCAGCCCCAGCATTTT CASSPSDNQPQHF
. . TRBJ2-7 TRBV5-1 TGCGCCAGCAGCTTGATTCCTAGAGTCGACGAGCAGTACTTC CASSLIPRVDEQYF
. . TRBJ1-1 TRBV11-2 TGTGCCAGCAGCCCATGGGGGGGAGAGAGACCTGAAGCTTTCTTT CASSPWGGERPEAFF
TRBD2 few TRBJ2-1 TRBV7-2 TGTGCCAGCACCTCTAGCGGGAGGCCCAACAATGAGCAGTTCTTC CASTSSGRPNNEQFF
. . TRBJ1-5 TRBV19 TGTGCCAGTAGTAGTAATAGCAATCAGCCCCAGCATTTT CASSSNSNQPQHF
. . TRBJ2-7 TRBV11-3 TGTGCCAGCAGCTTAGCGGGCTACGAGCAGTACTTC CASSLAGYEQYF
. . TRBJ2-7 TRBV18 TGTGCCAGCTCTCCCACCACCAACTCCTACGAGCAGTACTTC CASSPTTNSYEQYF
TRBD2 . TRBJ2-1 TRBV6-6 TGTGCCAGCAGCAGTAGCGGGGGGGCTCACTATGAGCAGTTCTTC CASSSSGGAHYEQFF
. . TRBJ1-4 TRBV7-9 TGTGCCAGCAGCCGCGACGGGGGTTTGGGTTTGTTTTTT CASSRDGGLGLFF
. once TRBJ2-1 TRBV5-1 TGCGCCAGCAGCTTGGGGGTAGCCGGAGAGGTGCGGAGGTCCTACAATGAGCAGTTCTTC CASSLGVAGEVRRSYNEQFF